Following are 32 T cell receptor beta chains from one sample sequenced in a study of CD8 T cells in Susac syndrome. RNA, at about 0.45 to 1 ug, was reverse transcribed with random hexamers. TCRdb re-derived calls from the immunoSEQ multiplex PCR reads in MiXCR, one entry per CDR3 protein. There are a few hundred thousand distinct CDR3 sequences in the sample; 95% occur only once, and around 0.099% lies in the top ten. Sequencing used CD4+ T cells from PBMCs. These receptors were obtained from a human donor with multiple sclerosis.

CDR3 in amino acids: CASSGGQGNNSPLHF. CDR3 in DNA: TGTGCCAGCAGCGGAGGACAGGGAAATAATTCACCCCTCCACTTT. The genes are TRBV9 and TRBJ1-6; 8 bases line up with TRBD1. V lost 3 bases to trimming and J lost 5 bases; unmatched junction nucleotides: 4. This CDR3 region has 15 residues. The germline V gene encodes CDR1 SGDLS and CDR2 YYNGEE.

The chain combines TRBV3-1 with TRBJ2-6, with 8 bases fitting TRBD1. CDR3 length: 17 residues. With V trimmed by 2 bases and J by 4 bases, 7 bases remained unmatched. Germline values: CDR1 LGHDT, CDR2 YNNKEL (reference sequence). The CDR3 DNA reads as TGTGCCAGCAGCCAACGACAGGGGCTAGCCGGGGCCAACGTCCTGACTTTC. Translated, it gives CASSQRQGLAGANVLTF. The full variable domain, its missing parts supplied by reference TRBV3-1 and TRBJ2-6, is DTAVSQTPKYLVTQMGNDKSIKCEQNLGHDTMYWYKQDSKKFLKIMFSYNNKELIINETVPNRFSPKSPDKAHLNLHINSLELGDSAVYFCASSQRQGLAGANVLTFGAGSRLTVL.

The chain employs TRBV9 and TRBJ2-5; the match to TRBD2 covers 11 bases. Per the germline V gene, CDR1 is SGDLS and CDR2 is YYNGEE. This CDR3 region has 15 residues. Trimming removed 3 bases from V and 5 bases from J; junction bases left unmatched: 6. DNA of the CDR3: TGTGCCAGCAGCGGCCTAGCGGGGGGCTCTGAGACCCAGTACTTC. Translating gives CASSGLAGGSETQYF.

The chain uses TRBV6-1 and TRBJ1-1; the D gene is possibly TRBD1 (5 bases). Germline V gene sequence: CDR1 MNHNS, CDR2 SASEGT. Trimming pared 9 bases from V and 2 bases from J, leaving 22 bases between. The CDR3 covers 16 residues. In DNA, the CDR3 is TGTGCCAGTAAGGGGTACCAGGGAAAGGGAAACACTGAAGCTTTCTTT. This sequence encodes CASKGYQGKGNTEAFF.

This clonotype was detected a few times. V gene TRBV6-5 combines with J gene TRBJ1-2, with TRBD1 identical over 9 bases. Germline V lookup: CDR1 MNHEY, CDR2 SVGAGI. After removal of 4 bases from V and 8 bases from J, the junction contained 8 bases not matched to a gene. The CDR3 totals 14 residues. For the CDR3, the DNA is TGTGCCAGCAGTTCCACAGGGGGCGGGGACGGCTACACCTTC. Its translation: CASSSTGGGDGYTF.

This clonotype appeared a single time. The chain recombines TRBV25-1 with TRBJ2-2, with TRBD2 identical over 7 bases. Trimming took 3 bases from V and 5 from J; bases not matched to a gene: 6. CDR1 and CDR2 (germline): MGHDK, SYGVNS. The CDR3 runs 15 residues. This CDR3 is CASSDPGLPTGELFF. The CDR3 DNA is TGTGCCAGCAGTGACCCGGGACTACCAACCGGGGAGCTGTTTTTT.

The rearrangement uses TRBV3-1 and TRBJ1-4, with D hard to call. Deletions cut 3 bases from V and 5 bases from J, with 7 bases between. Germline V lookup: CDR1 LGHDT, CDR2 YNNKEL (reference sequence). This CDR3 comprises 13 residues. CDR3 sequence (DNA): TGTGCCAGCAGCCAGGCGGGGAATGAAAAACTGTTTTTT. This gives the protein CASSQAGNEKLFF.

This chain links TRBV6-1 with TRBJ2-3, with D perhaps matching TRBD1 or TRBD2 (5 bases each). V gave up 6 bases and J gave up 0 bases, with 16 bases separating them. Germline loops: CDR1 MNHNS, CDR2 SASEGT. The CDR3 consists of 16 residues. The CDR3 is CASRLKWGMSTDTQYF. The CDR3 region has the DNA TGTGCCAGCAGACTTAAGTGGGGGATGAGCACAGATACGCAGTATTTT.

V is TRBV6-5 and J is TRBJ1-2; no clear D. CDR1 is MNHEY and CDR2 is SVGAGI in the germline V gene. V was pared by 4 bases and J by 6 bases, with 6 bases between. The CDR3 has 11 amino acids. The CDR3 loop is CASSSGNGYTF. CDR3 coding DNA: TGTGCCAGCAGTTCCGGGAATGGCTACACCTTC.

This sequence joins TRBV24-1 and TRBJ2-7; 7 bases fit TRBD1. This CDR3 has 14 amino acids. Germline-derived CDR1 and CDR2 are KGHDR and SFDVKD. V lost 2 bases and J lost 2; bases outside the gene matches: 2. The CDR3 region has the DNA TGTGCCACCAGTGATTCGGGACAGCCCTACGAGCAGTACTTC. This translates into CATSDSGQPYEQYF.

This clonotype was seen more than once but under ten times. The chain employs TRBV7-2 and TRBJ2-7; D remains unclear. This CDR3 spans 9 amino acids. Trimming cost V 8 bases and J 5 bases, with 4 bases left between them. Per the germline V gene, CDR1 is SGHTA and CDR2 is FQGNSA. The CDR3 DNA reads TGTGCCAGCGGGGACGAGCAGTACTTC. It yields the protein CASGDEQYF.

The rearrangement uses TRBV3-1 and TRBJ2-7; weak D call: TRBD1 (6 bases). Germline V gene sequence: CDR1 LGHDT, CDR2 YNNKEL (reference sequence). V lost 1 base and J 6 bases, leaving 10 bases between the germline ends. The CDR3 is made up of 13 amino acids. CDR3 region: CASSQGTAVEQYF. The DNA for the CDR3 is TGTGCCAGCAGCCAAGGGACAGCTGTCGAGCAGTACTTC.

The V call is TRBV19, the J call TRBJ1-1, with 7 positions matching TRBD1. The CDR3 runs to 14 residues. The ends lost 5 bases at V and 4 bases at J; junction bases unmatched: 7. Germline V CDR1 and CDR2: LNHDA, SQIVND (reference sequence). CDR3 nucleotides: TGTGCCAGTAGTCCCCAGGGGGAGGGCACTGAAGCTTTCTTT. It encodes CASSPQGEGTEAFF.

The J gene is TRBJ1-2, the V gene TRBV6-6, with 10 bases fitting TRBD1. Germline CDR1 is MNHNY and CDR2 is SVGAGI (reference sequence). There are 16 residues in the CDR3. V gave up 5 bases and J gave up 8 bases; unmatched junction bases: 14. DNA for the CDR3: TGTGCCAGCAGTCCCCGGGACAGGGGAGGAATTGACGGCTACACCTTC. This gives the protein CASSPRDRGGIDGYTF.

The gene calls are TRBV7-2 and TRBJ1-6; tentative D call: TRBD1 (5 bases). Trimming removed 1 base from V and 10 bases from J, with 20 bases in between. This CDR3 is 17 amino acids long. Germline V CDR1 and CDR2: SGHTA, FQGNSA. CDR3 DNA: TGTGCCAGCAGCTTAGGCAGGGCTGGCTGGTTTCAATCACCCCTCCACTTT. Its protein product is CASSLGRAGWFQSPLHF.

In DNA, the CDR3 is TGTGCCAGCAGCCAAGATATGGGCTGGGGACAAGAGACCCAGTACTTC. Protein sequence: CASSQDMGWGQETQYF. The chain has TRBV3-1 and TRBJ2-5; D unclear. Germline loops: CDR1 LGHDT, CDR2 YNNKEL (reference sequence). The CDR3 length is 16 residues. V was clipped by 0 bases and J by 2 bases, with 13 bases between them.

The V and J genes are TRBV15 and TRBJ2-7; D call uncertain. Per the germline V gene, CDR1 is LNHNV and CDR2 is YYDKDF (reference sequence). V was shortened by 3 bases and J by 2 bases, with 11 bases between the two germline ends. The CDR3 runs 14 residues. CDR3 sequence (DNA): TGTGCCACCAGCAGTCGTGGAGACACCTACGAGCAGTACTTC. This translates into CATSSRGDTYEQYF.

The chain carries TRBV9 and TRBJ1-2; D is possibly TRBD1 (5 bases). The CDR3 extends over 16 amino acids. V was pared by 3 bases and J by 1 base, with 16 bases between. Germline lookup yields CDR1 SGDLS and CDR2 YYNGEE. For the CDR3, the DNA is TGTGCCAGCAGCGCCCTGGGGCCGGAGATTAACTATGGCTACACCTTC. Its protein product is CASSALGPEINYGYTF.

V is TRBV10-2 and J is TRBJ2-3; D uncertain. V lost 5 bases, J lost 2 bases, and 11 bases lay in between. The V gene's germline CDR1 is WSHSY and CDR2 SAAADI. The CDR3 extends over 14 amino acids. The CDR3 DNA sequence: TGCGCCAGCAGTTCACACCCCATCACAGATACGCAGTATTTT. As protein: CASSSHPITDTQYF.

V is TRBV15 and J is TRBJ2-6; D perhaps matches TRBD1 (5 bases). V lost 0 bases and J lost 2, with 8 bases in between. The CDR3 loop spans 16 amino acids. The V gene's germline CDR1 is LNHNV and CDR2 YYDKDF (reference sequence). Here the CDR3 DNA reads TGTGCCACCAGCAGAGATCGGACACCTGGGGCCAACGTCCTGACTTTC. It is translated as CATSRDRTPGANVLTF.

V gene TRBV6-5 combines with J gene TRBJ1-2, with a possible D match to TRBD1 (6 bases). V lost 0 bases, J lost 2 bases, and 13 bases lay in between. The CDR3 covers 16 residues. Germline V CDR1 and CDR2: MNHEY, SVGAGI. CDR3: CASSYSRTGANYGYTF. The CDR3 DNA is TGTGCCAGCAGTTACTCGAGAACGGGGGCGAACTATGGCTACACCTTC.

The V gene is TRBV9, the J gene TRBJ1-1, with TRBD1 matching over 10 bases. The CDR3 contains 15 residues. Germline trimming cut 3 bases from V and 4 bases from J; bases unmatched to any gene: 6. CDR1 SGDLS and CDR2 YYNGEE come from the germline V gene. The CDR3 DNA is TGTGCCAGCAGCGGGTTGACAGGGGGCACCACTGAAGCTTTCTTT. Protein: CASSGLTGGTTEAFF.

This sequence joins TRBV12-3 or TRBV12-4 and TRBJ1-5; D is unclear. The CDR3 totals 13 residues. V was cut by 1 base and J by 6 bases, with 7 bases left in between. The CDR3 DNA follows: TGTGCCAGCAGTTTAGGGGGTACTCAGCCCCAGCATTTT. Translation gives CASSLGGTQPQHF.

The gene calls are TRBV15 and TRBJ2-7; 11 bases fit TRBD1. J was trimmed by 4 bases and V by 5 bases; bases with no gene match: 4. The CDR3 runs to 14 residues. Per the germline V gene, CDR1 is LNHNV and CDR2 is YYDKDF (reference sequence). The CDR3 region is CATSGDRGIYEQYF. In nucleotides, the CDR3 is TGTGCCACCAGCGGGGACAGGGGGATATACGAGCAGTACTTC.

The chain employs TRBV30 and TRBJ1-1; D not certain. The V end lost 0 bases, the J end lost 0 bases, and 5 bases lay between the germline ends. Germline V gene sequence: CDR1 GTSNPN, CDR2 SVGIG (reference sequence). There are 13 residues in the CDR3. This CDR3 is CAWSVQMNTEAFF. CDR3 sequence (DNA): TGTGCCTGGAGTGTTCAGATGAACACTGAAGCTTTCTTT.

The chain uses TRBV12-3 or TRBV12-4 and TRBJ2-5; D gene ambiguous. CDR3 length equals 14 residues. V was cut by 9 bases and J by 5 bases, with 19 bases left in between. The CDR3 reads CAREVPPGNETQYF. In DNA form, the CDR3 reads TGTGCCAGAGAAGTCCCCCCGGGCAACGAGACCCAGTACTTC.

The chain combines TRBV23-1 with TRBJ2-1; 9 bases agree with TRBD2. TRBV23-1 is an ORF, and what it does is uncertain. This CDR3 spans 19 amino acids. The V and J ends lost 0 bases and 3 bases, in that order; junction bases with no gene match: 12. The CDR3 DNA follows: TGCGCCAGCAGTCAATCTTCAGCGGGAGGCCCCCTTTACTACAATGAGCAGTTCTTC. It codes for CASSQSSAGGPLYYNEQFF.

This clonotype was counted a few times. The gene calls are TRBV28 and TRBJ2-1; D gene unclear. The CDR3 consists of 10 residues. CDR1 and CDR2 (germline): MDHEN, SYDVKM. The V end was cut by 5 bases, the J end by 5 bases, with 1 base between. CDR3 nucleotide sequence: TGTGCCAGCAGTCACAATGAGCAGTTCTTC. Residues: CASSHNEQFF.

This chain joins TRBV7-8 and TRBJ2-2; the D is unclear. The germline gives CDR1 SGHVS, CDR2 FQNEAQ. Between the trimmed V and J ends, which lost 0 bases and 5 bases, there was a span of 10 bases. This CDR3 spans 15 amino acids. DNA of the CDR3: TGTGCCAGCAGCTTAGCACACCCGCAGACCGGGGAGCTGTTTTTT. Encoded protein: CASSLAHPQTGELFF.

The rearrangement joins TRBV7-9 to TRBJ2-7; D gene ambiguous. V was cut by 4 bases and J by 2 bases, with 15 bases left in between. This CDR3 region has 15 residues. CDR1 SEHNR and CDR2 FQNEAQ come from the germline V gene (reference sequence). CDR3 residues: CASSYGVTGAYEQYF. The DNA for the CDR3 is TGTGCCAGCAGCTATGGGGTCACCGGAGCCTACGAGCAGTACTTC.

The rearrangement uses TRBV7-2 and TRBJ2-1, with D perhaps matching TRBD2 (6 bases). This CDR3 is 14 amino acids long. V lost 3 bases and J lost 9, with 15 bases in between. CDR1 SGHTA and CDR2 FQGNSA come from the germline V gene. CDR3 in DNA: TGTGCCAGCAGCTTTTCGGGACTCTCTGCTGAGCAGTTCTTC. Amino acid sequence: CASSFSGLSAEQFF.

This chain joins TRBV30 and TRBJ1-4; D not certain. V was cut by 1 base and J by 7 bases, with 13 bases left in between. The CDR3 is 14 amino acids. Germline V gene sequence: CDR1 GTSNPN, CDR2 SVGIG (reference sequence). The CDR3 spells CAWSGGVGSEKLFF. The CDR3 region has the DNA TGTGCCTGGAGTGGCGGTGTAGGGAGTGAAAAACTGTTTTTT.